The 29 T cell receptor beta chains below all came from one sample that was sequenced in a study of T cell repertoires in cytomegalovirus infection. TCRdb re-called the reads through MiXCR, storing one row per CDR3 protein. Altogether some 600,000 distinct CDR3 sequences are present, about 24% being singletons, with the ten largest covering 7% to 9%. Source material: CD8+ T cells from PBMCs. The source is a human donor in good health (CMV status not recorded). Some clones in this sample may be carry-over from other donors' samples.

V is TRBV6-6 and J is TRBJ2-2, with D unresolved. This CDR3 region has 15 residues. CDR1 MNHNY and CDR2 SVGAGI come from the germline V gene (reference sequence). Between the trimmed V and J ends, which lost 5 bases and 6 bases, there was a span of 16 bases. DNA for the CDR3: TGTGCCAGCAGTCTCTTGTTGGTAGGATCCGGGGAGCTGTTTTTT. Translating it yields CASSLLLVGSGELFF.

In regard to this clonotype: The junction departs from the called germline gene at one end, perhaps through a read error. This chain uses TRBV27 with TRBJ2-1, with D possibly being TRBD2 (6 bases). The CDR3 contains 15 residues. Germline loops: CDR1 MNHEY, CDR2 SMNVEV (reference sequence). The DNA of the CDR3 is TGTGCCAACAGTTTAGTCGGGAGCTCCTACAATGAGCAGTTCTTC. As protein: CANSLVGSSYNEQFF.

A remark on this clonotype: A single base separates this from a much larger clone, so it may be a read error. This rearrangement joins TRBV7-6 to TRBJ2-1; D assignment may be TRBD1 or TRBD2 (7 bases each). Germline CDR1 SGHVS, CDR2 FNYEAQ. The CDR3 extends over 12 amino acids. This CDR3 reads CTSSSRGGEQFF. The CDR3, as DNA: TGTACCAGCAGCTCCAGGGGGGGAGAGCAGTTCTTC.

This rearrangement joins TRBV7-3 to TRBJ1-1; tentative D call: TRBD1 (6 bases). Per germline, CDR1 SGHTA and CDR2 FQGTGA. This CDR3 comprises 14 residues. V was trimmed by 5 bases and J by 4 bases, leaving 14 bases between them. CDR3 loop: CASSHLPGATEAFF. The DNA of the CDR3 is TGTGCCAGCAGCCACCTTCCAGGGGCCACTGAAGCTTTCTTT.

The V and J genes are TRBV6-5 and TRBJ2-4, with TRBD1 identical over 9 bases. CDR3 length: 15 residues. Germline V gives CDR1 MNHEY, CDR2 SVGAGI. V gave up 5 bases and J gave up 2 bases; unmatched junction bases: 4. CDR3 DNA: TGTGCCAGCAGTCAAGGGACAGGGTCCAAAAACATTCAGTACTTC. Its translation is CASSQGTGSKNIQYF.

The table lists this clonotype with many counts. The CDR3 region has the DNA TGTGCCAGCAGCCCAGCAGGGGGCGCGGGGGAGACCCAGTACTTC. Encoded protein: CASSPAGGAGETQYF. This chain connects TRBV7-2 to TRBJ2-5, with TRBD1 matching 8 bases. The CDR3 is 15 residues long. Trimming took 5 bases from V and 5 from J; bases not matched to a gene: 10. The germline V gene has CDR1 SGHTA and CDR2 FQGNSA. Variable domain in full (rest from reference TRBV7-2 and TRBJ2-5): GAGVSQSPSNKVTEKGKDVELRCDPISGHTALYWYRQSLGQGLEFLIYFQGNSAPDKSGLPSDRFSAERTGGSVSTLTIQRTQQEDSAVYLCASSPAGGAGETQYFGPGTRLLVL.

The chain recombines TRBV9 with TRBJ2-5; perhaps TRBD2 as D (6 bases). The CDR3 runs to 13 residues. V lost 6 bases, J lost 0 bases, and 9 bases lay in between. Germline loops: CDR1 SGDLS, CDR2 YYNGEE. The CDR3 protein is CASNRGDQETQYF. CDR3 bases: TGTGCCAGCAATCGCGGGGACCAAGAGACCCAGTACTTC. The full variable domain, its missing parts supplied by reference TRBV9 and TRBJ2-5, is DSGVTQTPKHLITATGQRVTLRCSPRSGDLSVYWYQQSLDQGLQFLIQYYNGEERAKGNILERFSAQQFPDLHSELNLSSLELGDSALYFCASNRGDQETQYFGPGTRLLVL.

This clonotype was observed many times. The chain carries TRBV7-9 and TRBJ2-1, with D tentatively TRBD1 (5 bases). CDR1 SEHNR and CDR2 FQNEAQ come from the germline V gene (reference sequence). This CDR3 has 11 residues. V lost 8 bases and J 15 bases, leaving 17 bases between the germline ends. The CDR3, as DNA: TGTGCCAGCGGAACCCTAGACAGACTGTTCTTC. This codes for CASGTLDRLFF.

In its sample, this clonotype was seen a few times. V and J are TRBV7-9 and TRBJ2-5; maybe TRBD2 (6 bases). V lost 7 bases to trimming and J lost 4 bases, with 13 bases between them. This CDR3 contains 13 residues. Germline CDR1 reads SEHNR; CDR2 reads FQNEAQ (reference sequence). The CDR3 DNA reads as TGTGCCAGCACCTCCGGCGGGGTAGAGACCCAGTACTTC. As protein: CASTSGGVETQYF.

This clonotype was picked up one time. It may be a read error: a sequence one base away is much more abundant. V usage is TRBV6-1 and J usage is TRBJ1-2; D not resolved. This CDR3 has 15 residues. Germline values: CDR1 MNHNS, CDR2 SASEGT. Deletions cut 1 base from V and 2 bases from J, with 11 bases between. CDR3 coding DNA: TGTGCCAGCAGTGAAGGCTTTTCCGGGAACTATGGCTACACCTTC. Translation: CASSEGFSGNYGYTF.

This clonotype was observed a single time. The chain employs TRBV13 and TRBJ2-2; D not certain. This CDR3 contains 15 residues. Germline V gene lookup returns CDR1 PRHDT and CDR2 FYEKMQ (reference sequence). Trimming removed 5 bases from V and 1 base from J, with 11 bases in between. The CDR3 coding sequence is TGTGCCAGCAGCATGACTGAACAGAACACCGGGGAGCTGTTTTTT. This encodes CASSMTEQNTGELFF.

There are a few counts of this clonotype. The chain carries TRBV6-2 or TRBV6-3 and TRBJ2-1; D ambiguous. There are 15 residues in the CDR3. Germline V gives CDR1 MNHEY, CDR2 SVGEGT. V was trimmed by 4 bases and J by 2 bases, leaving 12 bases between them. CDR3 bases: TGTGCCAGCAGTTTCCTCTCGTTCGCCTACAATGAGCAGTTCTTC. It translates to CASSFLSFAYNEQFF.

J is TRBJ2-5 and V is TRBV4-3; D gene unclear. Trimming pared 0 bases from V and 5 bases from J, leaving 7 bases between. CDR1 and CDR2 from the germline V gene are LGHNA and YSLEER. CDR3 length: 13 residues. For the CDR3, the DNA is TGCGCCAGCAGCCAAGACAGAACGGAGACCCAGTACTTC. Protein product: CASSQDRTETQYF.

This clonotype has a handful of counts. The rearrangement uses TRBV28 and TRBJ1-5, with 8 bases lining up with TRBD1. The germline gives CDR1 MDHEN, CDR2 SYDVKM. V lost 9 bases to trimming and J lost 5 bases; unmatched junction nucleotides: 9. This CDR3 comprises 14 residues. The CDR3 is CASLVRGRDQPQHF. The CDR3 DNA sequence: TGTGCCAGTCTAGTCAGGGGGCGGGATCAGCCCCAGCATTTT.

This clonotype was observed at least ten times. The V gene is TRBV7-2, the J gene TRBJ2-2; D unresolved. Trimming removed 0 bases at V and 9 bases at J, with 5 bases between. There are 12 residues in the CDR3. Germline assignment: CDR1 SGHTA and CDR2 FQGNSA. DNA for the CDR3: TGTGCCAGCAGCTTAGCGGGCCGGGAGCTGTTTTTT. Translation: CASSLAGRELFF.

A remark on this clonotype: Compared with germline, one end of the junction differs, possibly owing to a read error. This chain joins TRBV5-3 and TRBJ2-3; no reliable D call. TRBV5-3 has ORF status, its function being uncertain. The length of the CDR3 is 17 residues. CDR3 DNA sequence: TGTGCCAGCAGCTTGGCCTTTACGGACCCGTACACGGATACGCAGTATTTT. Amino acids: CASSLAFTDPYTDTQYF.

This clonotype was counted many times. CDR3 residues: CASSVDRNIQYF. DNA of the CDR3: TGTGCCAGCAGCGTAGACAGGAACATTCAGTACTTC. This chain joins TRBV7-9 and TRBJ2-4; TRBD1 might be the D (6 bases). Trimming stripped 5 bases from V and 7 bases from J, with 9 bases between. Germline CDR1 is SEHNR and CDR2 is FQNEAQ (reference sequence). The length of the CDR3 is 12 residues. Filled out from reference TRBV7-9 and TRBJ2-4, the complete variable domain reads DTGVSQNPRHKITKRGQNVTFRCDPISEHNRLYWYRQTLGQGPEFLTYFQNEAQLEKSRLLSDRFSAERPKGSFSTLEIQRTEQGDSAMYLCASSVDRNIQYFGAGTRLSVL.

This clonotype was seen only once. This chain links TRBV29-1 with TRBJ2-3; no clear D gene. This CDR3 contains 10 residues. Trimming removed 7 bases from V and 6 bases from J, with 8 bases in between. Germline values: CDR1 SQVTM, CDR2 ANQGSEA. Here the CDR3 DNA reads TGCAGCGCATTCGGGGATACGCAGTATTTT. Translated, it gives CSAFGDTQYF.

In this sample, this clonotype turned up a few times. The V gene is TRBV7-4, the J gene TRBJ2-5; 11 bases are a match to TRBD2. V was clipped by 5 bases and J by 3 bases; unmatched bases: 8. This CDR3 contains 16 residues. Per the germline V gene, CDR1 is SGHVT and CDR2 is SQSDAQ. The CDR3 region is CASSATSGGNKETQYF. Here the CDR3 DNA reads TGTGCCAGCAGCGCTACTAGCGGGGGCAACAAAGAGACCCAGTACTTC.

This sequence joins TRBV7-2 and TRBJ1-1; D not certain. V was shortened by 2 bases and J by 11 bases, with 18 bases between the two germline ends. There are 14 residues in the CDR3. Germline CDR1 SGHTA, CDR2 FQGNSA. CDR3 protein: CASSLTRQPRRAFF. CDR3 coding DNA: TGTGCCAGCAGCTTAACCCGTCAGCCAAGAAGGGCTTTCTTT. The full variable domain, its missing parts supplied by reference TRBV7-2 and TRBJ1-1, is GAGVSQSPSNKVTEKGKDVELRCDPISGHTALYWYRQSLGQGLEFLIYFQGNSAPDKSGLPSDRFSAERTGGSVSTLTIQRTQQEDSAVYLCASSLTRQPRRAFFGQGTRLTVV.

The table lists this clonotype with many counts. The rearrangement links TRBV6-1 to TRBJ2-5; the D gene could be TRBD1 or TRBD2 (6 bases each). The CDR3 runs 16 residues. CDR1 is MNHNS and CDR2 is SASEGT in the germline V gene. With 3 bases removed from V and 7 bases from J, the gap between germline ends came to 21 bases. The CDR3 region has the DNA TGTGCCAGCAGTGACCCCCCCAGGGACTTCAGGGGGACCCAGTACTTC. It is translated as CASSDPPRDFRGTQYF.

The V gene is TRBV7-6, the J gene TRBJ1-5; D is possibly TRBD1 (6 bases). Germline-derived CDR1 and CDR2 are SGHVS and FNYEAQ. The length of the CDR3 is 12 residues. V was shortened by 8 bases and J by 6 bases, with 11 bases between the two germline ends. CDR3 in DNA: TGTGCCAGCCAACAGGGCGGTCAGCCCCAGCATTTT. It codes for CASQQGGQPQHF.

This clonotype came up a few times. This rearrangement joins TRBV5-6 to TRBJ2-7; TRBD2 is a possible D gene (6 bases). The V gene's germline CDR1 is SGHDT and CDR2 YYEEEE. The CDR3 contains 14 residues. Trimming cost V 0 bases and J 2 bases, with 9 bases left between them. Here the CDR3 DNA reads TGTGCCAGCAGCTTGGGGGACTTAGCCTACGAGCAGTACTTC. Translating gives CASSLGDLAYEQYF.

This clonotype showed up just a few times. The J gene is TRBJ2-2, the V gene TRBV12-3 or TRBV12-4, with TRBD2 matching 8 bases. V trimming: 5 bases; J trimming: 2 bases; junction bases outside the gene matches: 10. The CDR3 has 17 residues. CDR3 DNA sequence: TGTGCCAGCAGTGACACTCCGGGACTAGGCAACACCGGGGAGCTGTTTTTT. This sequence encodes CASSDTPGLGNTGELFF.

This rearrangement joins TRBV4-2 to TRBJ2-1; D uncertain. The CDR3 length is 14 residues. Per germline, CDR1 LGHNA and CDR2 YNFKEQ. Trimming shortened V by 0 bases and J by 6 bases, and 9 bases separated the two germline ends. The CDR3 nucleotides are TGTGCCAGCAGCCAAGATCCCGTTGGCAATGAGCAGTTCTTC. Translation gives CASSQDPVGNEQFF.

Many counts were recorded for this clonotype. The J gene is TRBJ1-1, the V gene TRBV7-9; the match to TRBD1 covers 7 bases. J lost 4 bases, V lost 1 base, and 6 bases had no gene match. From germline, CDR1 is SEHNR and CDR2 FQNEAQ (reference sequence). The CDR3 extends over 15 amino acids. The CDR3 protein is CASSLEEGAATEAFF. Written as DNA, the CDR3 is TGTGCCAGCAGCTTAGAAGAGGGGGCGGCCACTGAAGCTTTCTTT.

This clonotype appeared a few times. The gene calls are TRBV4-3 and TRBJ2-7; 8 nucleotides line up with TRBD1. This CDR3 contains 16 residues. Germline V gives CDR1 LGHNA, CDR2 YSLEER. The V and J ends lost 9 bases and 2 bases, in that order; junction bases with no gene match: 15. The CDR3 loop is CASTTPNGQGAYEQYV. The CDR3 DNA reads TGCGCCAGTACCACACCTAACGGACAGGGAGCCTACGAGCAGTACGTC.

This clonotype was detected only a few times. The chain carries TRBV9 and TRBJ1-3; D is unresolved. The CDR3 length is 15 residues. Germline assignment: CDR1 SGDLS and CDR2 YYNGEE. V was clipped by 4 bases and J by 0 bases, with 11 bases between them. CDR3 in DNA: TGTGCCAGCAGCTACCTGGGAGGCTCTGGAAACACCATATATTTT. Its translation: CASSYLGGSGNTIYF.

This chain links TRBV12-3 or TRBV12-4 with TRBJ2-5; 7 positions agree with TRBD1. This CDR3 is 13 amino acids long. Losses at the gene ends were 6 bases for V and 5 bases for J; bases not matched to a gene: 6. The CDR3 sequence is CASRTDRAETQYF. In DNA, the CDR3 is TGTGCCAGCAGAACCGACAGGGCGGAGACCCAGTACTTC.